A selection of T cell receptor beta chains follows, all from one sample in a study of STAT3 mutations in large granular lymphocyte leukemia. Clones were read by immunoSEQ multiplex PCR, and TCRdb kept only the in-frame ones, dropping some. The sample includes some 4,000 clones, 62% of them seen just once. The specimen was PBMCs. These TCRs come from a human donor with T large granular lymphocyte leukemia. Some clones in this sample may be carry-over from other donors' samples. CDR3s include the opening cysteine and the closing phenylalanine or tryptophan. Each record gives: V gene, D gene, clone size, J gene, CDR3 DNA, CDR3 protein. D genes are given only for firm matches. Size is omitted from some rows. Given values are once, few, many or a class for expanded clones.

>TRBV5-6|TRBD2|-|TRBJ2-3
TGTGCCAGCAGCAGGGACACTAGCGGAGGGAGCACAGATACGCAGTATTTT
CASSRDTSGGSTDTQYF
>TRBV28|-|medium-sized|TRBJ1-2
TGTGCCAGCACCGAACGGGGGGGTCCAAACAACTATGGCTACACCTTC
CASTERGGPNNYGYTF
>TRBV29-1|TRBD2|-|TRBJ2-3
TGCAGCGTTGAGGGGGGGAACACAGATACGCAGTATTTT
CSVEGGNTDTQYF
>TRBV7-9|TRBD1|-|TRBJ1-4
TGTGCCAGCAGCACCGAAATGGACAGGGGGACCTTTAATGAAAAACTGTTTTTT
CASSTEMDRGTFNEKLFF
>TRBV4-3|-|-|TRBJ2-3
TGCGCCAGCAGCCAAAAACAGCGTTCAGGAGATACGCAGTATTTT
CASSQKQRSGDTQYF
>TRBV29-1|TRBD2|-|TRBJ2-7
TGCAGCGTTGAGGGGCGGGAGGCCTACGAGCAGTACTTC
CSVEGREAYEQYF
>TRBV29-1|TRBD2|-|TRBJ2-7
TGCAGCGTAGATACTAGCGGGAGTAGCGAGCAGTACTTC
CSVDTSGSSEQYF
>TRBV18|-|-|TRBJ2-7
TGTGCCAGCTCACCAGTGCAGTCTACCTACGAGCAGTACTTC
CASSPVQSTYEQYF
>TRBV5-4|-|-|TRBJ1-1
TGTGCCAGCAGCTTGGGCTTGGGGGACACTGAAGCTTTCTTT
CASSLGLGDTEAFF
>TRBV30|-|-|TRBJ1-5
TGTGCCTGGAGCCCGTCGGAAAGTCAGCCCCAGCATTTT
CAWSPSESQPQHF
>TRBV5-1|-|-|TRBJ2-5
TGCGCCAGCAGCTTGGCGGGGGCCTTTGGGGAGACCCAGTACTTC
CASSLAGAFGETQYF
>TRBV15|-|few|TRBJ1-1
TGTGCCACCAGCAGAGACCGGGACGGCAAAACGAACACTGAAGCTTTCTTT
CATSRDRDGKTNTEAFF
>TRBV29-1|-|-|TRBJ1-1
TGCAGCGTTGAAGGTGCCCACGAGGGAGCCCTGAGCACTGAAGCTTTCTTT
CSVEGAHEGALSTEAFF
>TRBV5-1|-|few|TRBJ1-2
TGCGCCAGCAGCTCACCGGGACGGGACGATGGCTACACCTTC
CASSSPGRDDGYTF
>TRBV18|-|-|TRBJ2-5
TGTGCCAGCTCACCTAGGACAGCCTTCCAAGAGACCCAGTACTTC
CASSPRTAFQETQYF
>TRBV5-1|-|-|TRBJ1-2
TGCGCCAGCAGCTTGGTAGCAGGGGTTGGCTACACCTTC
CASSLVAGVGYTF
>TRBV7-2|-|-|TRBJ1-2
TGTGCCAGCAGCTTACTTGAGGTCGTAGGCTACACCTTC
CASSLLEVVGYTF
>TRBV30|-|-|TRBJ1-1
TGTGCCTGGAGTCCTATCCCTTCAGGGTACACTGAAGCTTTCTTT
CAWSPIPSGYTEAFF
>TRBV28|-|-|TRBJ2-7
TGTGCCAGCAGTTTAAGGGGCAGTAGGGTCCTCTACGAGCAGTACTTC
CASSLRGSRVLYEQYF
>TRBV7-9|TRBD1|few|TRBJ1-2
TGTGCCAGCAGCCCCGACAGGGTAGATGGCTACACCTTC
CASSPDRVDGYTF